This T cell receptor (beta chain) appears in the sequencing data of a study of T cell repertoires in cytomegalovirus infection. The overall study: CMV infection and matching HLA type were both indicated by public TCR beta signatures.

On this clonotype itself: Its antigen is not identified.

From the reads, TCRdb called clonotypes with MiXCR, one entry per CDR3 protein. This sample has about 490,000 distinct CDR3 sequences; around 27% occur once, and the top ten carry under 15%. General study points: Identification of carriers of CMV plus the relevant HLA was achieved through cumulative public TCR beta family frequency. Within the response measured ex vivo, HLA-C-restricted CMV-specific TCR beta clonotypes were dominant.

CDR3 length equals 14 residues. The germline gives CDR1 SGHNT, CDR2 YYREEE (reference sequence). V gave up 4 bases and J gave up 7 bases, with 18 bases separating them. This receptor was identified in a human donor in good health (CMV status not recorded). Some clones in this sample may be carry-over from other donors' samples. This chain uses TRBV5-4 with TRBJ2-7, with D possibly being TRBD2 (6 bases). Sequenced sample: PBMCs. The CDR3 sequence is CASSPLGGIGEQYF. The CDR3 region has the DNA TGTGCCAGCAGCCCACTGGGGGGAATAGGGGAGCAGTACTTC. Filled out from reference TRBV5-4 and TRBJ2-7, the complete variable domain reads ETGVTQSPTHLIKTRGQQVTLRCSSQSGHNTVSWYQQALGQGPQFIFQYYREEENGRGNFPPRFSGLQFPNYSSELNVNALELDDSALYLCASSPLGGIGEQYFGPGTRLTVT.